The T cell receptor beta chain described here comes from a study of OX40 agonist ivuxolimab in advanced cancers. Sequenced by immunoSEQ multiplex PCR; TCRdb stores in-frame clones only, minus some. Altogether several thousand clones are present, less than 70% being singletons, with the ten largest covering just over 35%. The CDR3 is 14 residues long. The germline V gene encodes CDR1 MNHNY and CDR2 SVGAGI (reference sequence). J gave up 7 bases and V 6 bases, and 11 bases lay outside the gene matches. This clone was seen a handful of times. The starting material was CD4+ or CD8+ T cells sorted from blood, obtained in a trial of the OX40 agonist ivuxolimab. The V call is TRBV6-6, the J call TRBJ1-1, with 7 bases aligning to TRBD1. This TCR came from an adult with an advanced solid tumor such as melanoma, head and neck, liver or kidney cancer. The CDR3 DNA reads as TGTGCCAGCAGCCCGACAGGGAATGAAGATGAAGCTTTCTTT. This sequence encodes CASSPTGNEDEAFF.